This T cell receptor (beta chain) appears in the sequencing data of a study of beta chain features in type 1 diabetes. Study results and limitations: TCRB CDR3 length was moderately but significantly reduced in all four CD4+ subsets of Type 1 diabetes patients. Lower insertion and higher deletion counts appeared at VDJ junctions in type 1 diabetes patients.

A remark on this clone: Its matching antigen is unknown.

The CDR3 runs 15 residues. Trimming cost V 1 base and J 3 bases, with 11 bases left between them. Germline CDR1 reads SGHAT; CDR2 reads FQNNGV. cDNA synthesis used the whole RNA isolate, giving expressed TCRB sequences. Assay used: immunoSEQ multiplex PCR; TCRdb lists only in-frame clones, some missing. Altogether under 150,000 clones are present, roughly 10% being singletons, with the ten largest covering around 0.75%. The rearrangement joins TRBV11-2 to TRBJ2-3; D is possibly TRBD1 (5 bases). The receptor was isolated from a young man with type 1 diabetes. The sequencing sample was made of central memory CD4+ T cells from blood. CDR3 DNA sequence: TGTGCCAGCAGCTTAGCCAGGGCGAGGACAGATACGCAGTATTTT. Translation gives CASSLARARTDTQYF.